These 20 T cell receptor beta chains originate from one sample sequenced in a study of blood T cells in healthy people across ages. Through a sample-barcoded 5' primer and a J-beta primer mix, a second PCR was run for roughly 7 to 11 cycles. TCRdb recomputed calls from the 5' RACE reads with MiXCR, one row per CDR3 protein. The table has about 1.4 million distinct CDR3 sequences, approximately 59% seen once; the top ten hold about 6.3%. Sequencing was carried out using blood. The receptors shown here come from a man between 18 and 29 years old in good health.

The chain is built from TRBV12-3 or TRBV12-4 and TRBJ1-1; no clear D gene. This CDR3 is 14 amino acids long. V lost 5 bases and J lost 3, with 13 bases in between. CDR3 amino acids: CASSTSHGDTEAFF. The DNA of the CDR3 is TGTGCCAGCAGTACCTCTCATGGGGACACTGAAGCTTTCTTT.

This clonotype showed up just a few times. CDR3 DNA: TGTGCCAGCAGCTTAGCGCTGGCTGGGCAGTACTTC. Protein sequence: CASSLALAGQYF. The genes are TRBV7-2 and TRBJ2-7; D call uncertain. Germline V gene data show CDR1 as SGHTA and CDR2 as FQGNSA. V was clipped by 0 bases and J by 9 bases, with 9 bases between them. The CDR3 is made up of 12 amino acids.

This chain joins TRBV6-2 or TRBV6-3 and TRBJ2-5, with D maybe TRBD1 (5 bases). The DNA end favors TRBJ2-7, so the J call may be wrong. Germline V CDR1 and CDR2: MNHEY, SVGEGT. CDR3 length: 14 amino acids. CDR3 region: CASSYTTTAYEQYF. CDR3 in DNA: TGTGCCAGCAGTTACACAACGACAGCATACGAGCAGTACTTC.

Here the CDR3 DNA reads TGCAGTGCTAGAGATAGCGGAACAGGTGAGCAGTTCTTC. Protein product: CSARDSGTGEQFF. This sequence joins TRBV20-1 and TRBJ2-1, with a weak D call TRBD2 (6 bases). There are 13 residues in the CDR3. With 0 bases removed from V and 9 bases from J, the gap between germline ends came to 12 bases. Germline V gene data show CDR1 as DFQATT and CDR2 as SNEGSKA (reference sequence).

This chain links TRBV5-1 with TRBJ2-5, with 9 positions matching TRBD2. Germline assignment: CDR1 SGHRS and CDR2 YFSETQ. The CDR3 has 14 amino acids. J lost 5 bases, V lost 6 bases, and 8 bases had no gene match. CDR3 protein: CASNLAGERETQYF. Here the CDR3 DNA reads TGCGCCAGCAACTTAGCGGGAGAGCGGGAGACCCAGTACTTC. The variable domain in full, with the rest retrieved from reference TRBV5-1 and TRBJ2-5, is KAGVTQTPRYLIKTRGQQVTLSCSPISGHRSVSWYQQTPGQGLQFLFEYFSETQRNKGNFPGRFSGRQFSNSRSEMNVSTLELGDSALYLCASNLAGERETQYFGPGTRLLVL.

This chain links TRBV30 with TRBJ2-1, with 11 bases aligning to TRBD2. This CDR3 is built from 13 residues. V shed 4 bases and J 6 bases; nucleotides not matched to a gene: 2. Germline values: CDR1 GTSNPN, CDR2 SVGIG (reference sequence). The CDR3 is CAWIGTSGNEQFF. The CDR3 region has the DNA TGTGCCTGGATAGGGACTAGCGGCAATGAGCAGTTCTTC.

This clonotype appeared many times. The rearrangement joins TRBV7-2 to TRBJ1-2; D not certain. CDR1 is SGHTA and CDR2 is FQGNSA in the germline V gene. V shed 1 base and J shed 2 bases, with 5 bases lying between them. This CDR3 is 13 amino acids long. The DNA for the CDR3 is TGTGCCAGCAGCTTAGACGGGAACTATGGCTACACCTTC. Protein: CASSLDGNYGYTF.

The rearrangement links TRBV11-2 to TRBJ1-4; TRBD1 matches at 7 bases. This CDR3 comprises 16 residues. The junction had 10 bases not matched to a gene; V was cut back by 4 bases and J by 5 bases. CDR1 is SGHAT, CDR2 FQNNGV, per germline. The CDR3 loop is CASSSQKGGANEKLFF. The DNA for the CDR3 is TGTGCCAGCAGCTCCCAGAAAGGGGGCGCAAATGAAAAACTGTTTTTT.

The genes are TRBV28 and TRBJ2-3, with 9 bases fitting TRBD1. The CDR3 contains 15 residues. Losses at the gene ends were 3 bases for V and 3 bases for J; bases not matched to a gene: 4. Germline V CDR1 and CDR2: MDHEN, SYDVKM. The CDR3 nucleotides are TGTGCCAGCAGTTTGGGGGACAGGGATACAGATACGCAGTATTTT. Translating gives CASSLGDRDTDTQYF.

This chain connects TRBV15 to TRBJ2-3; 11 bases are shared with TRBD1. From germline, CDR1 is LNHNV and CDR2 YYDKDF (reference sequence). V was pared by 3 bases and J by 3 bases, with 2 bases of the junction left unmatched. The CDR3 totals 15 residues. For the CDR3, the DNA is TGTGCCACCAGCAGGGACAGGGGGCTTACAGATACGCAGTATTTT. Translated: CATSRDRGLTDTQYF.

This clonotype was counted a few times. V gene TRBV7-2 combines with J gene TRBJ2-3; the D is unclear. Germline V gene lookup returns CDR1 SGHTA and CDR2 FQGNSA. CDR3 size: 14 residues. With 3 bases removed from V and 2 bases from J, the gap between germline ends came to 9 bases. The CDR3 DNA reads as TGTGCCAGCAGCTTTGCCAGAACCACAGATACGCAGTATTTT. Translating gives CASSFARTTDTQYF.

This clonotype showed up just a few times. The genes are TRBV14 and TRBJ2-5, with D hard to call. CDR1 SGHDN and CDR2 FVKESK come from the germline V gene. The CDR3 length is 13 residues. V was shortened by 0 bases and J by 8 bases, with 10 bases between the two germline ends. CDR3: CASSQDSLGTQYF. The CDR3 DNA reads TGTGCCAGCAGCCAAGATTCATTAGGAACCCAGTACTTC. Full variable domain (missing parts from reference TRBV14 and TRBJ2-5): EAGVTQFPSHSVIEKGQTVTLRCDPISGHDNLYWYRRVMGKEIKFLLHFVKESKQDESGMPNNRFLAERTGGTYSTLKVQPAELEDSGVYFCASSQDSLGTQYFGPGTRLLVL.

The chain uses TRBV4-2 and TRBJ2-1; TRBD2 matches 14 bases. The J segment lost 7 bases and the V segment lost 4 bases, leaving 6 bases of the junction unmatched. The CDR3 contains 16 residues. Germline V gene lookup returns CDR1 LGHNA and CDR2 YNFKEQ. CDR3: CASSPWTSGGWNEQFF. The DNA for the CDR3 is TGTGCCAGCAGCCCCTGGACTAGCGGGGGGTGGAATGAGCAGTTCTTC.

V and J are TRBV5-1 and TRBJ1-2, with D possibly being TRBD1 (6 bases). Trimming left V 0 bases short and J 5 bases short, with 20 bases between. CDR3 size: 17 residues. Germline CDR1 and CDR2: SGHRS and YFSETQ. The CDR3 is CASSLGSLAGEDYGYTF. CDR3 bases: TGCGCCAGCAGCTTGGGCAGTCTCGCAGGGGAGGATTATGGCTACACCTTC.

This clonotype has a count of ten or more. The chain has TRBV2 and TRBJ1-2; TRBD1 matches 10 bases. Trimming at V came to 6 bases and at J to 6 bases, leaving 1 base not matched to a gene. The CDR3 length is 12 residues. Germline CDR1 and CDR2: SNHLY and FYNNEI. The chain's CDR3 is CASSGTGDGYTF. The CDR3 nucleotides are TGTGCCAGCAGCGGGACAGGGGATGGCTACACCTTC.

The chain uses TRBV20-1 and TRBJ2-7; TRBD2 matches 8 bases. Germline V gene data show CDR1 as DFQATT and CDR2 as SNEGSKA (reference sequence). This CDR3 is built from 15 residues. Trimming at V came to 4 bases and at J to 4 bases, leaving 12 bases not matched to a gene. The CDR3 sequence: CSAIPPLAAYYEQYF. The CDR3 coding sequence is TGCAGTGCTATCCCCCCACTAGCGGCTTATTACGAGCAGTACTTC.

This rearrangement joins TRBV29-1 to TRBJ2-1; D is uncertain. The germline V gene encodes CDR1 SQVTM and CDR2 ANQGSEA. The CDR3 totals 13 residues. V was shortened by 2 bases and J by 8 bases, with 13 bases between the two germline ends. In nucleotides, the CDR3 is TGCAGCGTTGAAATGGGAAACTCCGATGAGCAGTTCTTC. This codes for CSVEMGNSDEQFF.

V and J are TRBV5-1 and TRBJ2-1, with a weak D call TRBD1 (6 bases). Trimming cost V 5 bases and J 6 bases, with 18 bases left between them. The germline V gene has CDR1 SGHRS and CDR2 YFSETQ. There are 15 residues in the CDR3. CDR3 coding DNA: TGCGCCAGCAGTTCCTTGGGGGCGCGGTTCAATGAGCAGTTCTTC. Its protein product is CASSSLGARFNEQFF.

This clonotype was observed a few times. The V call is TRBV28, the J call TRBJ2-1, with a tentative D call TRBD2 (7 bases). Germline-derived CDR1 and CDR2 are MDHEN and SYDVKM. The CDR3 has 16 amino acids. Deletions cut 8 bases from V and 0 bases from J, with 17 bases between. The CDR3 reads CASPASGGLSYNEQFF. In nucleotides, the CDR3 is TGTGCCAGCCCGGCCTCGGGGGGCCTCTCCTACAATGAGCAGTTCTTC.

This chain connects TRBV2 to TRBJ1-2; possibly TRBD1 for D (6 bases). Germline V gives CDR1 SNHLY, CDR2 FYNNEI. The germline V and J ends were trimmed by 6 bases and 5 bases, with 16 bases remaining between them. The CDR3 totals 14 residues. The CDR3 loop is CASRDGQRGYGYTF. DNA for the CDR3: TGTGCCAGCAGGGATGGACAGAGAGGATATGGCTACACCTTC.